Sequencing of this T cell receptor beta chain was carried out in a study of blood T cell repertoires in COVID-19. The length of the CDR3 is 11 residues. Germline CDR1 and CDR2: MNHEY and SVGEGT. Trimming stripped 3 bases from V and 8 bases from J, with 5 bases between. In the authors' methods: Researchers report that nucleated cell counts were estimated from reference gene primer amplification. Clones were read by immunoSEQ multiplex PCR, and TCRdb kept only the in-frame ones, dropping some. V and J calls and clone size are those listed in that table; D and trimming were worked out from the DNA. Among 150,000 to 200,000 clones listed, around four fifths were seen once.

V usage is TRBV6-2 or TRBV6-3 and J usage is TRBJ2-1; D gene unclear. The source is a woman in her twenties or thirties with acute or convalescent COVID-19. Material for sequencing was peripheral blood. CDR3 amino acids: CASSYLDEQFF. In DNA, the CDR3 is TGTGCCAGCAGTTATCTTGATGAGCAGTTCTTC.